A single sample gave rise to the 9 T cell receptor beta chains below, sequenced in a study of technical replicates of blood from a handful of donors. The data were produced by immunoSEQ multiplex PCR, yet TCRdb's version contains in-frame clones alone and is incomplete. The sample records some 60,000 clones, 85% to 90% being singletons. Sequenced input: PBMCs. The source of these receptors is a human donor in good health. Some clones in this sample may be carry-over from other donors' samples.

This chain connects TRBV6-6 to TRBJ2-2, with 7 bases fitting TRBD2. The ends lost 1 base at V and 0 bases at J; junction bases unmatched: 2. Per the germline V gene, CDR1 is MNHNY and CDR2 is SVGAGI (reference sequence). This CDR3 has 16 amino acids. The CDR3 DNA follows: TGTGCCAGCAGTTACTACGGGGGGTCGAACACCGGGGAGCTGTTTTTT. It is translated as CASSYYGGSNTGELFF.

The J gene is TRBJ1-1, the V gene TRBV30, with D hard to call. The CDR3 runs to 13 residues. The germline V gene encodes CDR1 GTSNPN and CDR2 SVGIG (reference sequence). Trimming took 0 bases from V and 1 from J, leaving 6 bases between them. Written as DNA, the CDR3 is TGTGCCTGGAGTGTACAGCCGAACACTGAAGCTTTCTTT. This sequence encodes CAWSVQPNTEAFF. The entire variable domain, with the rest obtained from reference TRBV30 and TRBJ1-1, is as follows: SQTIHQWPATLVQPVGSPLSLECTVEGTSNPNLYWYRQAAGRGLQLLFYSVGIGQISSEVPQNLSASRPQDRQFILSSKKLLLSDSGFYLCAWSVQPNTEAFFGQGTRLTVV.

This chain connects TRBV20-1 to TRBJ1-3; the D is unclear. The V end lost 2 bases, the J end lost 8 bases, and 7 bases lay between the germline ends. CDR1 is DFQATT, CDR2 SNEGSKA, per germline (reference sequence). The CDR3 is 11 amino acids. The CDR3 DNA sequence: TGCAGTGCTAGATTAGCATACACCATATATTTT. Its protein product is CSARLAYTIYF.

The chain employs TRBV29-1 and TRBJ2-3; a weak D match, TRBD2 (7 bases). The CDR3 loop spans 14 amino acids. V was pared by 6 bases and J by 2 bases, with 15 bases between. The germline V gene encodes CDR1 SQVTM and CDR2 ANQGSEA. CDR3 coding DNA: TGCAGCGTAAACTACCGGGGGGCCACAGATACGCAGTATTTT. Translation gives CSVNYRGATDTQYF.

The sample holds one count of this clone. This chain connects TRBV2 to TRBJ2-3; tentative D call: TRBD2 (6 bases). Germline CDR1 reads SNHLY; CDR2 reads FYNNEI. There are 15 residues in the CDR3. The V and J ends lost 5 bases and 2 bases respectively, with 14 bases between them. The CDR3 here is CASSTPGTLTDTQYF. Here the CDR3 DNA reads TGTGCCAGCAGTACGCCGGGGACTCTCACAGATACGCAGTATTTT.

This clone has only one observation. The CDR3 DNA follows: TGTGCCTGGAGTGGTGGACTAGCGGGGTACAATGAGCAGTTCTTC. This translates into CAWSGGLAGYNEQFF. This sequence joins TRBV30 and TRBJ2-1, with 12 bases matching TRBD2. Trimming cost V 1 base and J 4 bases; bases outside gene matches: 2. The germline V gene encodes CDR1 GTSNPN and CDR2 SVGIG (reference sequence). This CDR3 comprises 15 residues.

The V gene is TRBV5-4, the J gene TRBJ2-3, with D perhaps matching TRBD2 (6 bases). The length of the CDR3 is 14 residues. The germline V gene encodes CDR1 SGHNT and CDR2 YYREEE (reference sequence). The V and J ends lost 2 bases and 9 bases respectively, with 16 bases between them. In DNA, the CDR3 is TGTGCCAGCAGCTTAGCGGGCCTCGAGGGAACGCAGTATTTT. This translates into CASSLAGLEGTQYF.

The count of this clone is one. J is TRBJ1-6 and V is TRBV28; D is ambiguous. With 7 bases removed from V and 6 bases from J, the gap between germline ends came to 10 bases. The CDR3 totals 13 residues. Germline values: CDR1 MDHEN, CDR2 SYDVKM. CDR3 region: CASTLSRNSPLHF. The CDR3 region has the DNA TGTGCCAGCACCCTGAGTCGTAATTCACCCCTCCACTTT.

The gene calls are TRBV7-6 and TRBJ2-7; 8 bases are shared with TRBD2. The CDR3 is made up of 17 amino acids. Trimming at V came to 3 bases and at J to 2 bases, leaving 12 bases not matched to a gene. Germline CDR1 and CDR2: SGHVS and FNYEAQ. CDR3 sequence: CASSLRTSSGRAYEQYF. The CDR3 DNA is TGTGCCAGCAGCTTGAGGACTAGCAGCGGAAGGGCCTACGAGCAGTACTTC.